Presented here are 2 T cell receptor beta chains from one specimen sequenced in a study of shared clonotypes between healthy human individuals. Assay used: immunoSEQ multiplex PCR; TCRdb lists only in-frame clones, some missing. The sample shows some 2 million clones, roughly 95% of them seen only once. The sequenced sample was naive CD4+ T cells sorted from blood. Described subset: CD45RA+ positively selected. These receptors were collected from a man younger than 30 in good health.

The chain has TRBV10-3 and TRBJ2-3, with a possible D match to TRBD2 (5 bases). Germline lookup yields CDR1 ENHRY and CDR2 SYGVKD. Trimming removed 0 bases at V and 6 bases at J, with 10 bases between. The CDR3 loop spans 14 amino acids. The CDR3 DNA follows: TGTGCCATCAGTGAGTCGCGGGTCGCGGATACGCAGTATTTT. Its translation: CAISESRVADTQYF.

This chain connects TRBV28 to TRBJ2-5; D gene uncertain. The CDR3 loop spans 13 amino acids. Trimming shortened V by 2 bases and J by 8 bases, and 12 bases separated the two germline ends. From germline, CDR1 is MDHEN and CDR2 SYDVKM. CDR3 residues: CASSLNSPGTQYF. The CDR3 DNA sequence: TGTGCCAGCAGTTTAAACTCCCCTGGAACCCAGTACTTC.